Listed below are T cell receptor beta chains from one sample, sequenced in a study of blood T cell repertoires in COVID-19. The protocol was immunoSEQ multiplex PCR, while the TCRdb copy is restricted to in-frame clones and leaves out a portion. The sample comprises some 200,000 clones, 84% of which are singletons, and around 7.8% rests with the top ten. Sample: peripheral blood. These receptors were collected from a woman aged 80 or older with COVID-19, enrolled during active disease. Both conserved end residues are part of each CDR3. Each record gives: J gene, V gene, D gene, CDR3 protein. D genes are given only for firm matches.

j_call: TRBJ2-1
v_call: TRBV5-4
d_call: TRBD2
cdr3_aa: CASSVPTRGLATPPSQFF

j_call: TRBJ2-5
v_call: TRBV3-1/TRBV3-2
d_call: .
cdr3_aa: CASSQVLAARQETQYF

j_call: TRBJ1-2
v_call: TRBV5-4
d_call: TRBD1
cdr3_aa: CASSDFPGQNYGYTF

j_call: TRBJ2-7
v_call: TRBV6-1
d_call: TRBD1
cdr3_aa: CASSEAFYGGQGTSEQYF

j_call: TRBJ2-1
v_call: TRBV7-9
d_call: .
cdr3_aa: CASSRPESYNEQFF

j_call: TRBJ2-3
v_call: TRBV14
d_call: TRBD1
cdr3_aa: CASSQDLRTGGTDTQYF

j_call: TRBJ1-5
v_call: TRBV19
d_call: .
cdr3_aa: CASSTIDRRPNQPQHF

j_call: TRBJ2-5
v_call: TRBV5-8
d_call: TRBD1
cdr3_aa: CASTYRGLQAQYF

j_call: TRBJ2-2
v_call: TRBV2
d_call: TRBD2
cdr3_aa: CASRGAGAIGELFF

j_call: TRBJ2-7
v_call: TRBV3-1/TRBV3-2
d_call: TRBD2
cdr3_aa: CASSPKGTSGPRGSYEQYF

j_call: TRBJ2-3
v_call: TRBV6-5
d_call: .
cdr3_aa: CASTGGRGNTQYF

j_call: TRBJ2-7
v_call: TRBV25-1
d_call: .
cdr3_aa: CASSLRDGGKDEQYF

j_call: TRBJ1-5
v_call: TRBV3-1/TRBV3-2
d_call: TRBD1
cdr3_aa: CASSQTGGGQPQHF

j_call: TRBJ1-3
v_call: TRBV5-8
d_call: .
cdr3_aa: CASSAKDRNSGNTIYF

j_call: TRBJ2-3
v_call: TRBV4-1
d_call: .
cdr3_aa: CASSQPSADTQYF

j_call: TRBJ1-1
v_call: TRBV18
d_call: .
cdr3_aa: CASSKSMGGNTEAFF

j_call: TRBJ1-2
v_call: TRBV19
d_call: .
cdr3_aa: CASSPLGGSYGYTF

j_call: TRBJ1-6
v_call: TRBV7-9
d_call: .
cdr3_aa: CASSSSGGGDSPLHF

j_call: TRBJ1-5
v_call: TRBV7-8
d_call: .
cdr3_aa: CASSLGRGSNQPQHF

j_call: TRBJ1-1
v_call: TRBV5-4
d_call: .
cdr3_aa: CASSRDFVQGGTEAFF

j_call: TRBJ1-5
v_call: TRBV5-1
d_call: .
cdr3_aa: CASTQLPGSNQPQHF

j_call: TRBJ1-5
v_call: TRBV18
d_call: TRBD1
cdr3_aa: CASSLGTDHQPQHF

j_call: TRBJ2-5
v_call: TRBV5-1
d_call: TRBD2
cdr3_aa: CASSSTPLAGVWETQYF

j_call: TRBJ2-3
v_call: TRBV29-1
d_call: .
cdr3_aa: CSTRTSTDTQYF

j_call: TRBJ2-1
v_call: TRBV5-1
d_call: TRBD2
cdr3_aa: CASSPMLGLASGNEQFF

j_call: TRBJ1-4
v_call: TRBV4-1
d_call: TRBD1
cdr3_aa: CASSQVPRAPGQGPWREKLFF

j_call: TRBJ1-1
v_call: TRBV27
d_call: .
cdr3_aa: CASSLQGLSAEAFF

j_call: TRBJ1-2
v_call: TRBV19
d_call: TRBD1
cdr3_aa: CASSQTTGEDRYTF

j_call: TRBJ2-5
v_call: TRBV7-3
d_call: TRBD2
cdr3_aa: CASSLTGLAGETQYF

j_call: TRBJ2-7
v_call: TRBV7-8
d_call: .
cdr3_aa: CASSLTAYEQYF

j_call: TRBJ2-1
v_call: TRBV24-1
d_call: .
cdr3_aa: CATTRSLDNEQFF

j_call: TRBJ2-1
v_call: TRBV20-1
d_call: .
cdr3_aa: CSARRGREQFF

j_call: TRBJ1-1
v_call: TRBV10-3
d_call: .
cdr3_aa: CAISATTNTEAFF

j_call: TRBJ1-1
v_call: TRBV7-3
d_call: TRBD1
cdr3_aa: CASSPRGRGAPTEAFF

j_call: TRBJ1-2
v_call: TRBV7-9
d_call: .
cdr3_aa: CASSLIGAGYGYTF

j_call: TRBJ2-1
v_call: TRBV5-1
d_call: TRBD2
cdr3_aa: CASSSGLAANNEQFF